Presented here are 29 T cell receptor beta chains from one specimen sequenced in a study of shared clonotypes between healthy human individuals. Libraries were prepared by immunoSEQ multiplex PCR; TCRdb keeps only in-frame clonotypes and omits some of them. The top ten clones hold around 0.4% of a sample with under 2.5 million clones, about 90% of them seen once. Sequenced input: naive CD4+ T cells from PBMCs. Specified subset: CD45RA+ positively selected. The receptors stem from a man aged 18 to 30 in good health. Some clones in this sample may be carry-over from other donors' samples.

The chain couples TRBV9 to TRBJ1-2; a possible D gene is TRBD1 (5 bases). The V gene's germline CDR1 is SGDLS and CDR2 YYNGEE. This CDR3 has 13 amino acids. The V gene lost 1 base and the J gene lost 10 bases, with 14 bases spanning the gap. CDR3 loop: CASSVRGRAAYTF. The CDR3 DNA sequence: TGTGCCAGCAGCGTAAGGGGCAGGGCTGCCTACACCTTC.

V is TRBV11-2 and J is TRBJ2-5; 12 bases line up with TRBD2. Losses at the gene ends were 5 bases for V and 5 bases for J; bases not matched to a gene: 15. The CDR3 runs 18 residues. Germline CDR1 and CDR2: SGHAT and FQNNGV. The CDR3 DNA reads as TGTGCCAGCAGCCGAATTAGGACTAGCGGGAAGCTCGGGGAGACCCAGTACTTC. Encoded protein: CASSRIRTSGKLGETQYF.

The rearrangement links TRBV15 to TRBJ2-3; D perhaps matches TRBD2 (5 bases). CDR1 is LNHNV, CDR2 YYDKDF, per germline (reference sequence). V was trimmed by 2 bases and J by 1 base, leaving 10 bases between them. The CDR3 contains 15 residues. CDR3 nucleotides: TGTGCCACCAGCAGAATCAGGACTGGCACAGATACGCAGTATTTT. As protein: CATSRIRTGTDTQYF.

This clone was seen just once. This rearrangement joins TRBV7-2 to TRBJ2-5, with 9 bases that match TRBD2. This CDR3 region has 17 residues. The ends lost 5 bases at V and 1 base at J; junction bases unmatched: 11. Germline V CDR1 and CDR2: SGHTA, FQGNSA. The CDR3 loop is CASSPLAGAGLQETQYF. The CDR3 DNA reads TGTGCCAGCAGCCCCTTAGCGGGAGCGGGTCTCCAAGAGACCCAGTACTTC.

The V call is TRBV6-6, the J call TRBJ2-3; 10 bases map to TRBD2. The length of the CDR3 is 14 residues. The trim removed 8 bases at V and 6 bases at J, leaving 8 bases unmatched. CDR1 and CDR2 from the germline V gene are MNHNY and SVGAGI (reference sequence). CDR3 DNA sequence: TGTGCCAGCCTACTAGCGGGGCCCGGGGATACGCAGTATTTT. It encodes CASLLAGPGDTQYF.

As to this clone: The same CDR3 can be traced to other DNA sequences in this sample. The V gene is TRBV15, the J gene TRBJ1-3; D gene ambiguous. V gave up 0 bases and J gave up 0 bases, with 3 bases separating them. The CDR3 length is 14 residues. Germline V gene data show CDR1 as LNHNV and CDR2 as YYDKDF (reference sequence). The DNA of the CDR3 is TGTGCCACCAGCAGAGATCGCTCTGGAAACACCATATATTTT. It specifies CATSRDRSGNTIYF.

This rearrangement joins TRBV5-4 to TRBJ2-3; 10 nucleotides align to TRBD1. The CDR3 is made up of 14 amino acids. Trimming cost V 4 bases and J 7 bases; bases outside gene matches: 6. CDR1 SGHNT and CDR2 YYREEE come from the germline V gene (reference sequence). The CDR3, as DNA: TGTGCCAGCAGCCCTGACAGGGGGCCGCATACGCAGTATTTT. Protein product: CASSPDRGPHTQYF.

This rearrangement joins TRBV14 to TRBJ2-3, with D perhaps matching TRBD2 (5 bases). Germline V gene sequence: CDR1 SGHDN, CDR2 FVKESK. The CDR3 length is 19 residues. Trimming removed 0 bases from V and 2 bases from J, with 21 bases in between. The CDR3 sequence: CASSQDPVQVARFTDTQYF. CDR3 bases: TGTGCCAGCAGCCAAGATCCGGTGCAGGTAGCGCGGTTCACAGATACGCAGTATTTT.

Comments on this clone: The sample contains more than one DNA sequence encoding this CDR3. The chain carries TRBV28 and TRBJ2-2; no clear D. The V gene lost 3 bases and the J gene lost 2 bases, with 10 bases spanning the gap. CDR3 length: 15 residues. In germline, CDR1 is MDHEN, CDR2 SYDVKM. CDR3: CASSFGSPNTGELFF. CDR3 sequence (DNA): TGTGCCAGCAGTTTTGGGTCGCCCAACACCGGGGAGCTGTTTTTT.

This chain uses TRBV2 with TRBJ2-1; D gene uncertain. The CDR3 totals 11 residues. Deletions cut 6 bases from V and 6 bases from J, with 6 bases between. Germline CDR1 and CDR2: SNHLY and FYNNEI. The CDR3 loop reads CASSAVNEQFF. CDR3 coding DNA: TGTGCCAGCAGCGCCGTCAATGAGCAGTTCTTC.

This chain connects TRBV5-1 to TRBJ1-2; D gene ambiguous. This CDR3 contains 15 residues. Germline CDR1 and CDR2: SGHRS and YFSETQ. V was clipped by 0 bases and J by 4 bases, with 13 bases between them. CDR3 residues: CASSLAGRGSYGYTF. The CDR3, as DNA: TGCGCCAGCAGCTTGGCCGGGCGGGGAAGCTATGGCTACACCTTC. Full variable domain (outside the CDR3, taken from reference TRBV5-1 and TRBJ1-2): KAGVTQTPRYLIKTRGQQVTLSCSPISGHRSVSWYQQTPGQGLQFLFEYFSETQRNKGNFPGRFSGRQFSNSRSEMNVSTLELGDSALYLCASSLAGRGSYGYTFGSGTRLTVV.

The CDR3 DNA follows: TGCAGTGCTAGGGGGGGTCAGCAGCAGTACTTC. Amino acid sequence: CSARGGQQQYF. The chain links TRBV20-1 to TRBJ2-7; TRBD2 is a possible D gene (6 bases). V shed 3 bases and J shed 8 bases, with 11 bases lying between them. Germline CDR1 reads DFQATT; CDR2 reads SNEGSKA (reference sequence). The CDR3 sequence is 11 residues long.

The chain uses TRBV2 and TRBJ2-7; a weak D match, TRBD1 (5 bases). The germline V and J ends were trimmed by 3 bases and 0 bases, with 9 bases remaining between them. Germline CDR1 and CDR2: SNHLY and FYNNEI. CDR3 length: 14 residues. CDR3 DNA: TGTGCCAGCAGTGATCAAGACAGCTCCTACGAGCAGTACTTC. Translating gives CASSDQDSSYEQYF. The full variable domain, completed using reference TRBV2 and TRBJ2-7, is EPEVTQTPSHQVTQMGQEVILRCVPISNHLYFYWYRQILGQKVEFLVSFYNNEISEKSEIFDDQFSVERPDGSNFTLKIRSTKLEDSAMYFCASSDQDSSYEQYFGPGTRLTVT.

The CDR3, as DNA: TGTGCCAGCAGCTTTCTAGCGCAAGAGACCCAGTACTTC. This gives the protein CASSFLAQETQYF. The chain combines TRBV5-8 with TRBJ2-5, with D possibly TRBD2 on 6 matching bases. Germline CDR1 and CDR2: SGHTS and YDEGEE. V was shortened by 2 bases and J by 2 bases, with 7 bases between the two germline ends. This CDR3 contains 13 residues.

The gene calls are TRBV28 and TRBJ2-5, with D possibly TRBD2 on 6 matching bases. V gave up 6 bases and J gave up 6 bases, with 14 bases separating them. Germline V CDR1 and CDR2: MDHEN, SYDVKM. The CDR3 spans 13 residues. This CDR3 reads CASRTSGRQTQYF. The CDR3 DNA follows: TGTGCCAGCAGGACGAGCGGGCGGCAGACCCAGTACTTC.

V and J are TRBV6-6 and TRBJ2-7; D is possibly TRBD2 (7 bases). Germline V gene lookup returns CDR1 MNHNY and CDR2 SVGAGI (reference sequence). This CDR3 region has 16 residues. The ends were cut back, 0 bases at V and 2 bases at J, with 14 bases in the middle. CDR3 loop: CASSYSAGALTYEQYF. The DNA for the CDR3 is TGTGCCAGCAGTTACTCGGCGGGGGCCCTTACCTACGAGCAGTACTTC.

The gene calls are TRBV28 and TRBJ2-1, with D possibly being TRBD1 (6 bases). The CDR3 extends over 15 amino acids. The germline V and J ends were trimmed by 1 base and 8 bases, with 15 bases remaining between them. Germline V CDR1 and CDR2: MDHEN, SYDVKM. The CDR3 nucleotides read TGTGCCAGCAGTTTATTAGGGGGTCTGAACTATGAGCAGTTCTTC. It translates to CASSLLGGLNYEQFF. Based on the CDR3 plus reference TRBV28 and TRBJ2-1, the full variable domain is DVKVTQSSRYLVKRTGEKVFLECVQDMDHENMFWYRQDPGLGLRLIYFSYDVKMKEKGDIPEGYSVSREKKERFSLILESASTNQTSMYLCASSLLGGLNYEQFFGPGTRLTVL.

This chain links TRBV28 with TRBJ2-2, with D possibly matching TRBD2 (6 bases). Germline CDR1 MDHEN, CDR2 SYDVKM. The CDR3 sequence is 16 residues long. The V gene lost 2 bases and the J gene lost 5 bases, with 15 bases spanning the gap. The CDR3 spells CASSLAGFGRTGELFF. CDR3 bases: TGTGCCAGCAGTTTAGCGGGCTTTGGGAGGACCGGGGAGCTGTTTTTT. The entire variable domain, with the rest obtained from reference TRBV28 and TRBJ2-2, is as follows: DVKVTQSSRYLVKRTGEKVFLECVQDMDHENMFWYRQDPGLGLRLIYFSYDVKMKEKGDIPEGYSVSREKKERFSLILESASTNQTSMYLCASSLAGFGRTGELFFGEGSRLTVL.

The CDR3 here is CASSSWGAGYTDTQYF. DNA of the CDR3: TGTGCCAGCAGCTCTTGGGGGGCGGGGTACACAGATACGCAGTATTTT. The rearrangement links TRBV5-4 to TRBJ2-3; possibly TRBD1 or TRBD2 for D (6 bases each). In germline, CDR1 is SGHNT, CDR2 YYREEE (reference sequence). V was clipped by 3 bases and J by 2 bases, with 16 bases between them. The CDR3 sequence is 16 residues long. The entire variable domain, with the rest obtained from reference TRBV5-4 and TRBJ2-3, is as follows: ETGVTQSPTHLIKTRGQQVTLRCSSQSGHNTVSWYQQALGQGPQFIFQYYREEENGRGNFPPRFSGLQFPNYSSELNVNALELDDSALYLCASSSWGAGYTDTQYFGPGTRLTVL.

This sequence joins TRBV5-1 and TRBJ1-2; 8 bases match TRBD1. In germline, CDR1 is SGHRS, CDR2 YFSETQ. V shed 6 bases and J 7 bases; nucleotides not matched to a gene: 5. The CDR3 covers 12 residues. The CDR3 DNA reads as TGCGCCAGCACCGACAGGGGTGGTGGCTACACCTTC. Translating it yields CASTDRGGGYTF. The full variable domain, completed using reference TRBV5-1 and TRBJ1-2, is KAGVTQTPRYLIKTRGQQVTLSCSPISGHRSVSWYQQTPGQGLQFLFEYFSETQRNKGNFPGRFSGRQFSNSRSEMNVSTLELGDSALYLCASTDRGGGYTFGSGTRLTVV.

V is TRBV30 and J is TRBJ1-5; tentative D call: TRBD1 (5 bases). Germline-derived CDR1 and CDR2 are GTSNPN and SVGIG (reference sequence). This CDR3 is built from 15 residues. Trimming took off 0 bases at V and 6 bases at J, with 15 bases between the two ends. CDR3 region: CAWSVGQGSGQPQHF. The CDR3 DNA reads TGTGCCTGGAGTGTAGGGCAGGGATCGGGTCAGCCCCAGCATTTT.

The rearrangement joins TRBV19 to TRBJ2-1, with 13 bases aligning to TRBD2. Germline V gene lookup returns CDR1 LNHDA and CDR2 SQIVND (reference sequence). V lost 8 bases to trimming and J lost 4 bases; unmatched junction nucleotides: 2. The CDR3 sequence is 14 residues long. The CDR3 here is CASRLAGGYNEQFF. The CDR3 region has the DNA TGTGCCAGTCGACTAGCGGGAGGTTACAATGAGCAGTTCTTC.

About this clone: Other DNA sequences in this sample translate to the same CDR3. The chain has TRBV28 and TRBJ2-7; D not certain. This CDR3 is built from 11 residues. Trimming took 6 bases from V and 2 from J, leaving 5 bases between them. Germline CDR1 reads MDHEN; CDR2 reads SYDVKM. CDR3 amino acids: CASSPTYEQYF. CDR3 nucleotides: TGTGCCAGCAGCCCCACCTACGAGCAGTACTTC.

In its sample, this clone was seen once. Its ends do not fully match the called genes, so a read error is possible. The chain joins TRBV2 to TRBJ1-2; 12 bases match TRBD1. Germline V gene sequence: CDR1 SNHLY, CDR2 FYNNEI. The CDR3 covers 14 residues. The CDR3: CASSTGQGARGNTF. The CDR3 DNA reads TGTGCCAGCAGCACGGGACAGGGGGCGCGTGGCAACACCTTC.

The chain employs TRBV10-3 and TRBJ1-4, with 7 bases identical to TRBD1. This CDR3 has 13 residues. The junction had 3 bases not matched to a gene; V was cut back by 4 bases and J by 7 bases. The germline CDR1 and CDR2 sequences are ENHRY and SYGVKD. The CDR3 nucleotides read TGTGCCATCAGTGCCCGGGACAGTGAAAAACTGTTTTTT. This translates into CAISARDSEKLFF.

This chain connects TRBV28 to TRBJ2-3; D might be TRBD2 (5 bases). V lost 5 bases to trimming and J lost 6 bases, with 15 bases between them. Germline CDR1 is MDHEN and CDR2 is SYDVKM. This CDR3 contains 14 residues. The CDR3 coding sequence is TGTGCCAGCAGTAGAGCCGGACTTCGGGATACGCAGTATTTT. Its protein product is CASSRAGLRDTQYF.

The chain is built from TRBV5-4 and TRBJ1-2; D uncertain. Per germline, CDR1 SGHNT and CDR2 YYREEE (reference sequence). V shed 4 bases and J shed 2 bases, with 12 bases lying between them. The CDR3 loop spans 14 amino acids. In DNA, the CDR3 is TGTGCCAGCAGCCCCTCCCAAGTGAACTATGGCTACACCTTC. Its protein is CASSPSQVNYGYTF.

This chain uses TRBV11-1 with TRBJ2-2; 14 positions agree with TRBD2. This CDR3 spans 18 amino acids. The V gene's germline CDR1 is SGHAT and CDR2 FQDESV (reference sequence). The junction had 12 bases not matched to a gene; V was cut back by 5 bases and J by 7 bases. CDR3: CASSPLGLAGVTSGELFF. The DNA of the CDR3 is TGTGCCAGCAGCCCCCTGGGACTAGCGGGAGTAACGAGCGGGGAGCTGTTTTTT.

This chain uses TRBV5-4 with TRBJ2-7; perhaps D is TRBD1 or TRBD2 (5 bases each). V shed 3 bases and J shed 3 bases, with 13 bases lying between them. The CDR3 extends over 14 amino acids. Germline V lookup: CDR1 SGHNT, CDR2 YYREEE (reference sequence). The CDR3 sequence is CASSSRDGHYEQYF. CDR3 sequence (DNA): TGTGCCAGCAGCTCCCGGGACGGCCACTACGAGCAGTACTTC. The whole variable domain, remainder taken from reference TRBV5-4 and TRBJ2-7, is ETGVTQSPTHLIKTRGQQVTLRCSSQSGHNTVSWYQQALGQGPQFIFQYYREEENGRGNFPPRFSGLQFPNYSSELNVNALELDDSALYLCASSSRDGHYEQYFGPGTRLTVT.